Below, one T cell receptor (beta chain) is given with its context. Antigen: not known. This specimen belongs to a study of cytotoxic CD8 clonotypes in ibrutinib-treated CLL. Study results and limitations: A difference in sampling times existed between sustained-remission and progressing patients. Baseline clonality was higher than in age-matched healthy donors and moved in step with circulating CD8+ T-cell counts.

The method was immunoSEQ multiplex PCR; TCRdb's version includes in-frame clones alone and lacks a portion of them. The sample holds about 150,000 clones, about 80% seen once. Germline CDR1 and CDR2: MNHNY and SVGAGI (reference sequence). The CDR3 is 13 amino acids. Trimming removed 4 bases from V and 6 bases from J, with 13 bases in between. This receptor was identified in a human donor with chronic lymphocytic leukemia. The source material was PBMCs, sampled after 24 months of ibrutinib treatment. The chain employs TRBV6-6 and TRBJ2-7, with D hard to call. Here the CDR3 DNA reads TGTGCCAGCAGTTTTCGAACTTGGTCCGAGCAGTACTTC. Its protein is CASSFRTWSEQYF.